This T cell receptor beta chain was profiled in a study of CD8+CD57+ T cells in acquired aplastic anemia. Researchers used genomic DNA as the template to profile TCR beta VDJ and CDR3. TCRdb used MiXCR to reprocess the reads, holding one entry per CDR3 protein. The sample lists about 40,000 distinct CDR3 sequences, 68% occurring once. As for this clonotype: This is likely a read error, given that the CDR3 carries no conserved phenylalanine or tryptophan at its end.

The germline CDR1 and CDR2 sequences are SGHRS and YFSETQ. The ends lost 4 bases at V and 6 bases at J; junction bases unmatched: 10. This CDR3 has 16 residues. The chain uses TRBV5-1 and TRBJ1-6; 7 nucleotides line up with TRBD1. Sequencing was carried out using sorted CD4+, CD8+, or CD8+CD57+ T cells (not recorded which) from PBMCs. The TCR originated in a human donor in good health, serving as a control. The CDR3 DNA follows: TGCGCCAGCAGCCAGGGACAGTGGAGAGCTAATTCACCCCTCCACTCT. Protein: CASSQGQWRANSPLHS.